This TCR beta chain comes out of a study of response to subunit inactivated influenza vaccine. The table lists this clonotype with a few counts. Its antigen remains unknown. TCRdb used MiXCR to reprocess the RT-PCR reads, holding one entry per CDR3 protein. The repertoire holds about 190,000 distinct CDR3 sequences, with 13% to 15% as singletons. Germline V gene lookup returns CDR1 SGHVS and CDR2 FQNEAQ. The CDR3 runs to 19 residues. Trimming left V 1 base short and J 4 bases short, with 26 bases between. Overall study results and limits: Authors suggested seasonal influenza vaccinations each recruit few new T cells.

Source: CD8+ T cells sorted from PBMCs, taken roughly 5 days after vaccination. The chain has TRBV7-8 and TRBJ2-7, with a tentative D call TRBD2 (6 bases). This TCR came from a man in his forties or fifties who received an inactivated influenza vaccine. CDR3 coding DNA: TGTGCCAGCAGCTTAGAAAGGGTGCGGACTAAAAGGATGTCATACGAGCAGTACTTC. It yields the protein CASSLERVRTKRMSYEQYF.